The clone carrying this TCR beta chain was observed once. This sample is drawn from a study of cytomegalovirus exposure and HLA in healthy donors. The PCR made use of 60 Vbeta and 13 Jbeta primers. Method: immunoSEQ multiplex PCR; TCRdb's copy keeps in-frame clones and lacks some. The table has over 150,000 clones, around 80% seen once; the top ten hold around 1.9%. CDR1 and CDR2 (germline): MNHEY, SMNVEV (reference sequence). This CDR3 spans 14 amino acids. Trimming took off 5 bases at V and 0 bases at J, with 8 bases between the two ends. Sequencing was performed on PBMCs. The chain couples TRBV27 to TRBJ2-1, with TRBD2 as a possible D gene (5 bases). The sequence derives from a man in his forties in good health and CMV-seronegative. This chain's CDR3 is CASSAGSSYNEQFF. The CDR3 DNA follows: TGTGCCAGCAGTGCGGGTAGCTCCTACAATGAGCAGTTCTTC.